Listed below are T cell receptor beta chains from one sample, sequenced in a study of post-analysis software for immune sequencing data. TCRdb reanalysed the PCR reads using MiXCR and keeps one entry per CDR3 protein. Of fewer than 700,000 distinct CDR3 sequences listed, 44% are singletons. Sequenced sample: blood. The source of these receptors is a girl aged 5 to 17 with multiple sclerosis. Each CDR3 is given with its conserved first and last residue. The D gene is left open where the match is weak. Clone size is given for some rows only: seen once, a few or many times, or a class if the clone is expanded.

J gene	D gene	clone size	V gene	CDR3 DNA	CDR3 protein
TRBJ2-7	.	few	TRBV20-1	TGCAGTGCTAGATTCCGGGACAACTTCTCCTACGAGCAGTACTTC	CSARFRDNFSYEQYF
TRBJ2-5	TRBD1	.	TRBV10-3	TGTGCCACCTTTGGACAGGGGATTGGTCGGCAGTACTTC	CATFGQGIGRQYF
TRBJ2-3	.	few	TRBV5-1	TGCGCCAGCAGCTTGAACGGCGGGACCACATCCACAGATACGCAGTATTTT	CASSLNGGTTSTDTQYF
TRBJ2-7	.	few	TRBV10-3	TGTGCCATCAGTGACCCCTCTGGAGGGGACGAGCAGTACTTC	CAISDPSGGDEQYF
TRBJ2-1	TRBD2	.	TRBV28	TGTGCCAGCAGGAAGAGGACTAGCGGGAGGCCGGACAATGAGCAGTTCTTC	CASRKRTSGRPDNEQFF
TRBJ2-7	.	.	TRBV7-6	TGTGCCAGCACCGAAGGTCCCGCCTACGAGCAGTACTTC	CASTEGPAYEQYF
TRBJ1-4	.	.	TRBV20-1	TGCAGTGCTAGGGCAGGGTCATCAACTAATGAAAAACTGTTTTTT	CSARAGSSTNEKLFF
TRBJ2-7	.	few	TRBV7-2	TGTGCCAGCAGCTCCGGTCAAAGACCCTACGAGCAGTACTTC	CASSSGQRPYEQYF
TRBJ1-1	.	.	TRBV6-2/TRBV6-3	TGTGCCAGCAGCTGGTACACTGAAGCTTTCTTT	CASSWYTEAFF
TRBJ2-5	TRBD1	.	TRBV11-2	TGTGCCAGCAGCTGGGGGACAGTCCAAGAGACCCAGTACTTC	CASSWGTVQETQYF
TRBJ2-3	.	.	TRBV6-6	TGTGCCAGCAGTTACTCTGGCACAGATATGCAGTATTTT	CASSYSGTDMQYF
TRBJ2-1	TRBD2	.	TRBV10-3	TGTGCCATCAGCCTAGCGGGAGGATACGAGCAGTTCTTC	CAISLAGGYEQFF
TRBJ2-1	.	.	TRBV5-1	TGCGCCAGCAGCTTGGCCGACGCCCCCGGGCAGTTCTTC	CASSLADAPGQFF
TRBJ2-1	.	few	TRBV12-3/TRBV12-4	TGTGCCAGCAGTTTCCCCTCCGGGGGTGAGCAGTTCTTC	CASSFPSGGEQFF
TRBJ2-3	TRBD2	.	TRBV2	TGTGCCAGCAGTGAAGTGGGACTAGCGGGAGTTGGGAGCACAGATACGCAGTATTTT	CASSEVGLAGVGSTDTQYF
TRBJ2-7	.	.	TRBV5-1	TGCGCCAGCAGCTTGAAGGGAGGCGACTACGAGCAGTACTTC	CASSLKGGDYEQYF
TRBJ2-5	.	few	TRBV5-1	TGCGCCAGCAGCTTGGGGGTCCTCGTTAGGACCCATGAGGAGACCCAGTACTTC	CASSLGVLVRTHEETQYF
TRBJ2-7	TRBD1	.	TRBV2	TGTGCCAGCATCAAGGCAGGGGGCTCCTACGAGCAGTACTTC	CASIKAGGSYEQYF
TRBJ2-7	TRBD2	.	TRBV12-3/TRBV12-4	TGTGCCAGCAGTTTTAGCGGGGACTACGAGCAGTACTTC	CASSFSGDYEQYF
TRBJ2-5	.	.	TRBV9	TGTGCCAGCAGCGTATACAGCGGCCAAGAGACCCAGTACTTC	CASSVYSGQETQYF
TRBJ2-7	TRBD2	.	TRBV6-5	TGTGTCAGCAGTTCGGGACTAGCGGGGACCTACGAGCAGTACTTC	CVSSSGLAGTYEQYF
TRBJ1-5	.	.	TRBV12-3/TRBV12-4	TGTGCCAGCAGCCCTCAGGGGAATCATCAGCCCCAGCATTTT	CASSPQGNHQPQHF
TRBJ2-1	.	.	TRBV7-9	TGTGCCAGCAGCCTGAAGGGGAATGAGCAGTTCTTC	CASSLKGNEQFF
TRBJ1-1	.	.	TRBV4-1	TGCGCCAGCAGCCAGAGAGGTGGAACTGAAGCTTTCTTT	CASSQRGGTEAFF
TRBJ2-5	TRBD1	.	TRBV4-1	TGCGCCAGCAGCCAAGCAAGGAAAGGGGGCTGGGAGACCCAGTACTTC	CASSQARKGGWETQYF
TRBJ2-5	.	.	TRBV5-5	TGTGCCAGCAGCTTGGGCGGGGTTTCTCAGTACTTC	CASSLGGVSQYF
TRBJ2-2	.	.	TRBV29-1	TGCAGCGTTTACGAGCATCCTAACACCGGGGAGCTGTTTTTT	CSVYEHPNTGELFF
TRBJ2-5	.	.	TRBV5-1	TGCGCCAGCAGCTTGGGGAATCGGGAGACCCAGTACTTC	CASSLGNRETQYF
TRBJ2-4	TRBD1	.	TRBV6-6	TGTGCCAGCAGTTACTCGGGACAGGGTCCCAAAAACATTCAGTACTTC	CASSYSGQGPKNIQYF
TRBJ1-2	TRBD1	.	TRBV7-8	TGTGCCAGCAGCTTTACGGTGCAGGGGGACTATGGCTACACCTTC	CASSFTVQGDYGYTF
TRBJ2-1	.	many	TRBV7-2	TGTGCCAGCAGCCCGTATCTCCTAGGAGGGTACAATGAGCAGTTCTTC	CASSPYLLGGYNEQFF
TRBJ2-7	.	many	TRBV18	TGTGCCAGCTCACCGTTCAGCAGCGAGCAGTACTTC	CASSPFSSEQYF